This T cell receptor beta chain was sequenced during a study of T-cell memory formation after mild COVID-19. The overall study: Each donor largely had its own TCR clusters. Study-wide results and limits: There were some responding clones in pre-infection memory, which suggested that cross-reactive memory had joined. Contracting clones from day 15 to 85 had balanced CD4/CD8; later expanders favoured CD4+. Researchers report contracting CD4+ clones mostly in CM and EM, with CD8+ clones in EMRA.

Each CDR3 protein is one row after TCRdb ran MiXCR on the 5' RACE reads. The sample carries under 40,000 distinct CDR3 sequences, around 6.1% recorded once. In the case of this clonotype: The antigen remains unidentified.

This CDR3 has 15 residues. V gave up 0 bases and J gave up 4 bases; unmatched junction bases: 5. CDR1 and CDR2 from the germline V gene are LGHNA and YNFKEQ. The clonotype was recovered from an adult who had mild COVID-19 (a few samples of this study predate the infection). Cell type and time point are not known. Sequenced input: PBMCs or a T cell subset sorted from them (not recorded which). The rearrangement joins TRBV4-2 to TRBJ1-2; 7 bases line up with TRBD1. The CDR3 loop reads CASSQDPDRPYGYTF. DNA for the CDR3: TGTGCCAGCAGCCAAGATCCGGACAGGCCCTATGGCTACACCTTC.